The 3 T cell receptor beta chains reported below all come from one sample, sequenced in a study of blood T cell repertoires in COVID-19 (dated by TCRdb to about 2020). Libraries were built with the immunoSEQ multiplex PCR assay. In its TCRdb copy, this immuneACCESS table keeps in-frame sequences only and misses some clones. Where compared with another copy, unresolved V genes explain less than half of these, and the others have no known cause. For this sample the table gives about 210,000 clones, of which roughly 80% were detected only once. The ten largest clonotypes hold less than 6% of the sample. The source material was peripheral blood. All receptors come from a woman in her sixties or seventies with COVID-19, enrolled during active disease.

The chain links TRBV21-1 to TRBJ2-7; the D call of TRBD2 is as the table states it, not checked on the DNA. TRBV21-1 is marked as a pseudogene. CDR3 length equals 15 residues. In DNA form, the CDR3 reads TGTGCCAGCAGCAAAGCGGGAGAAGGAGCCTACGAGCAGTACTTC. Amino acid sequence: CASSKAGEGAYEQYF.

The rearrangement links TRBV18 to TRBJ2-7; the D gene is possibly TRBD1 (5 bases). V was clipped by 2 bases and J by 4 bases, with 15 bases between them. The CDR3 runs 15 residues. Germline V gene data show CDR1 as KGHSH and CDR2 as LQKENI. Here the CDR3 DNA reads TGTGCCAGCTCACCAGGTAGGCGGCAGGGATACGAGCAGTACTTC. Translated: CASSPGRRQGYEQYF.

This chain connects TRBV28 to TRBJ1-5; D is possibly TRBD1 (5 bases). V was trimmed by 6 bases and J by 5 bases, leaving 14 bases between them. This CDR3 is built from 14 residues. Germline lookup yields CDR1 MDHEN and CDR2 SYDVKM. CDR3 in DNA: TGTGCCAGCAGCCGTACAGGAGGGTATCAGCCCCAGCATTTT. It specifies CASSRTGGYQPQHF.